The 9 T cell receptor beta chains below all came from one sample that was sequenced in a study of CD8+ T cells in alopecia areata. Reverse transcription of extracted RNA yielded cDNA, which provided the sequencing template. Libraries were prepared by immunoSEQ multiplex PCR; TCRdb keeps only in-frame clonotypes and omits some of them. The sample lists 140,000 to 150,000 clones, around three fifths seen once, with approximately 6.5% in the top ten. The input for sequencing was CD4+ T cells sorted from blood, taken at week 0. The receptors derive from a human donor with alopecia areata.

The CDR3 here is CASSLRRGGNSPLHF. The CDR3 nucleotides are TGTGCCAGCAGTCTAAGAAGGGGGGGAAATTCACCCCTCCACTTT. This chain links TRBV5-6 with TRBJ1-6; a weak D match, TRBD1 (6 bases). CDR3 length: 15 amino acids. The ends were cut back, 5 bases at V and 7 bases at J, with 16 bases in the middle. Germline CDR1 and CDR2: SGHDT and YYEEEE.

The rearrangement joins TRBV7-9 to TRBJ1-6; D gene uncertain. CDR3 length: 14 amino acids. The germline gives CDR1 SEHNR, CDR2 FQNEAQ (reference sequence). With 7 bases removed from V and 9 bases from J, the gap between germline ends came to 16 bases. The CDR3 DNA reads TGTGCCAGCAACCTCGCGGTGGTTGGTTCACCCCTCCACTTT. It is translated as CASNLAVVGSPLHF.

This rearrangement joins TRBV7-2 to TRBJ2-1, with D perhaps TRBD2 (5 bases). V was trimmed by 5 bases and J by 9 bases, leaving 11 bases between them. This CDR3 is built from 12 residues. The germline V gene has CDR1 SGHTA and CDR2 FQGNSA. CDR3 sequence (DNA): TGTGCCAGCAGCGTGGACTGGGGTGAGCAGTTCTTC. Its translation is CASSVDWGEQFF.

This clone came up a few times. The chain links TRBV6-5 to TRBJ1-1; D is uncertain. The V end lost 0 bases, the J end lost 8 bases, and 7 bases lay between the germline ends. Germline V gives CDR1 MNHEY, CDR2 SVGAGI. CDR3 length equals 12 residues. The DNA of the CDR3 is TGTGCCAGCAGTTACTCAATGGGGGAAGCTTTCTTT. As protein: CASSYSMGEAFF.

The CDR3 here is CASSQGPIINEQFF. The DNA for the CDR3 is TGTGCCAGCTCCCAGGGTCCCATCATCAATGAGCAGTTCTTC. The chain joins TRBV6-1 to TRBJ2-1; weak D call: TRBD1 (5 bases). The V gene's germline CDR1 is MNHNS and CDR2 SASEGT. V gave up 8 bases and J gave up 6 bases, with 17 bases separating them. The CDR3 has 14 residues.

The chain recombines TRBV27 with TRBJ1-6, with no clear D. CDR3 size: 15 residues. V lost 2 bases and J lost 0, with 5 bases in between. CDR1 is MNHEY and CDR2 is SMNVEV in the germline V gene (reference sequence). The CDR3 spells CASSLSSSYNSPLHF. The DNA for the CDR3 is TGTGCCAGCAGTTTAAGTAGCTCCTATAATTCACCCCTCCACTTT.

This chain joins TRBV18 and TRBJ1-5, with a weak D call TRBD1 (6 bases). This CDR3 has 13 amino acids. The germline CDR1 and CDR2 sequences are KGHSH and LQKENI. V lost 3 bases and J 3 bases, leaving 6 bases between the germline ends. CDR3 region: CASSPGANQPQHF. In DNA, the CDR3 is TGTGCCAGCTCACCGGGGGCCAATCAGCCCCAGCATTTT.

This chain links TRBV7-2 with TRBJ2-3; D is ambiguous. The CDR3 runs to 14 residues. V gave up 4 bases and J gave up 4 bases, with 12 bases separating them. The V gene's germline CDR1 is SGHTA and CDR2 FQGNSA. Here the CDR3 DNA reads TGTGCCAGCAGCTCGAGCCGACTTGCAGATACGCAGTATTTT. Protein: CASSSSRLADTQYF.

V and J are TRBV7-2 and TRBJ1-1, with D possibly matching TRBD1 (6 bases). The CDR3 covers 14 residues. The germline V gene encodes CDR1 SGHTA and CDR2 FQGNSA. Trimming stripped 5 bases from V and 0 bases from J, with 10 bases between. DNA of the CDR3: TGTGCCAGCAGCATGGACAGCTTGAACACTGAAGCTTTCTTT. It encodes CASSMDSLNTEAFF.